These T cell receptor beta chains were read from a single sample in a study of T cell repertoires in cytomegalovirus infection. A single record per CDR3 protein comes from TCRdb applying MiXCR to the reads. The table shows approximately 71,000 distinct CDR3 sequences, with 4% occurring only once. Sequenced input: PBMCs. The receptors shown here come from a human donor in good health (CMV status not recorded). Some clones in this sample may be carry-over from other donors' samples. CDR3s include the opening cysteine and the closing phenylalanine or tryptophan. The D gene is left open where the match is weak. Expanded clones are given a class, and other clones once, few, many or no size at all.

NA	many	TRBV5-1	TRBJ2-3	CASSSGLTDTQYF	TGCGCCAGCAGCTCGGGGCTCACAGATACGCAGTATTTT
TRBD2	many	TRBV4-2	TRBJ2-4	CASSQVRLAGAANIQYF	TGTGCCAGCAGCCAAGTCCGACTAGCGGGGGCTGCAAACATTCAGTACTTC
TRBD2	many	TRBV7-2	TRBJ2-5	CASSLIGRGRETQYF	TGTGCCAGCAGCTTAATCGGGAGGGGCCGAGAGACCCAGTACTTC
NA	many	TRBV7-2	TRBJ1-1	CASSLDPGWDTEAFF	TGTGCCAGCAGCTTAGATCCCGGATGGGACACTGAAGCTTTCTTT
NA	many	TRBV20-1	TRBJ2-7	CSADIIDEQYF	TGCAGCGCCGACATCATCGACGAGCAGTACTTC
NA	many	TRBV19	TRBJ1-1	CASVDPRVPNTEAFF	TGTGCCAGTGTAGACCCCAGGGTACCGAACACTGAAGCTTTCTTT
NA	many	TRBV7-3	TRBJ1-2	CASSLGDRYMTF	TGTGCCAGCAGCTTAGGAGACAGATATATGACCTTC
NA	many	TRBV7-2	TRBJ2-1	CASSPGANASSYNEQFF	TGTGCCAGCAGCCCAGGGGCCAACGCAAGCTCCTACAATGAGCAGTTCTTC
NA	many	TRBV19	TRBJ2-7	CASSIGQDHYEQYF	TGTGCCAGTAGTATCGGTCAGGACCACTACGAGCAGTACTTC
NA	many	TRBV19	TRBJ1-5	CASAPPGGQPQHF	TGTGCCAGTGCACCTCCGGGGGGTCAGCCCCAGCATTTT
NA	many	TRBV7-2	TRBJ1-1	CASSLPLTGYGTEAFF	TGTGCCAGCAGCTTACCACTAACAGGGTATGGCACTGAAGCTTTCTTT
NA	many	TRBV7-2	TRBJ1-2	CASSLSGVGGYTF	TGTGCCAGCAGCTTATCCGGGGTGGGCGGCTACACCTTC
NA	many	TRBV7-2	TRBJ1-1	CASSTQGGLTEAFF	TGTGCCAGCAGCACCCAGGGAGGGTTGACTGAAGCTTTCTTT
NA	many	TRBV4-1	TRBJ2-7	CASSQDEAGYEQYF	TGCGCCAGCAGCCAAGATGAGGCTGGATACGAGCAGTACTTC
NA	many	TRBV7-3	TRBJ2-6	CASSRDNSGANVLTF	TGTGCCAGCAGCCGCGACAACTCTGGGGCCAACGTCCTGACTTTC
NA	many	TRBV28	TRBJ2-1	CASSAPDASSYNEQFF	TGTGCCAGCAGTGCCCCGGATGCGAGCTCCTACAATGAGCAGTTCTTC
NA	many	TRBV5-1	TRBJ1-2	CASSDGNQLGYGYTF	TGCGCCAGCAGCGATGGCAACCAACTTGGCTATGGCTACACCTTC
TRBD1	many	TRBV11-2	TRBJ2-7	CASSLARDRDYEQYF	TGTGCCAGCAGCTTAGCTAGGGACAGGGACTACGAGCAGTACTTC
TRBD1	many	TRBV7-8	TRBJ2-3	CASSLVDRGRNF	TGTGCCAGCAGCTTAGTGGACAGGGGGCGGAATTTT
NA	many	TRBV28	TRBJ1-5	CASNVQGNFNQPQHF	TGTGCCAGCAACGTACAGGGTAATTTCAATCAGCCCCAGCATTTT
TRBD2	many	TRBV7-9	TRBJ2-1	CASSLVLAGDNEQFF	TGTGCCAGCAGCTTAGTACTAGCGGGAGACAATGAGCAGTTCTTC
NA	many	TRBV10-3	TRBJ1-2	CAISELDLGLGYTF	TGTGCCATCAGTGAGCTGGACCTTGGCTTAGGCTACACCTTC
NA	few	TRBV7-9	TRBJ1-3	CASSQYSGNTIYF	TGTGCCAGCAGCCAATACTCTGGAAACACCATATATTTT
NA	many	TRBV7-2	TRBJ2-1	CASSFGTLNNEQFF	TGTGCCAGCAGCTTTGGGACTTTAAACAATGAGCAGTTCTTC
NA	many	TRBV7-2	TRBJ2-1	CASSSAAGILYNEQFF	TGTGCCAGCAGCTCAGCTGCAGGGATTCTCTACAATGAGCAGTTCTTC
NA	once	TRBV28	TRBJ1-6	CASSPSEGHHSPLHF	TGTGCCAGCAGTCCCTCGGAGGGACATCATTCACCCCTCCACTTT
NA	many	TRBV5-6	TRBJ1-2	CASSPMSREYGYTF	TGTGCCAGCAGCCCGATGTCAAGGGAGTATGGCTACACCTTC
NA	few	TRBV28	TRBJ1-6	CASSGTTLGLNSPLHF	TGTGCCAGCAGCGGGACAACCCTGGGTCTGAATTCACCCCTCCACTTT
NA	many	TRBV7-2	TRBJ2-7	CASSEGGGSSYEQYF	TGTGCCAGCAGCGAAGGGGGTGGAAGCTCCTACGAGCAGTACTTC
NA	many	TRBV7-6	TRBJ1-6	CASSFLSDGGSYNSPLHF	TGTGCCAGCAGCTTTTTGTCGGACGGAGGCTCCTATAATTCACCCCTCCACTTT
TRBD2	many	TRBV27	TRBJ2-5	CASSLAAGRQETQYF	TGTGCCAGCAGTTTAGCAGCGGGACGGCAAGAGACCCAGTACTTC
TRBD1	many	TRBV3-1	TRBJ2-1	CASSQAGTGGNEQFF	TGTGCCAGCAGCCAAGCAGGGACAGGGGGCAATGAGCAGTTCTTC
TRBD2	many	TRBV7-2	TRBJ2-1	CASSTLAGVDNEQFF	TGTGCCAGCAGCACACTAGCGGGAGTTGACAATGAGCAGTTCTTC
TRBD2	many	TRBV7-2	TRBJ2-5	CASSRGLAGLETQYF	TGTGCCAGCAGCCGGGGACTAGCGGGACTAGAGACCCAGTACTTC
NA	many	TRBV6-6	TRBJ1-5	CASSSEGRQPQHF	TGTGCCAGCAGTTCGGAGGGACGTCAGCCCCAGCATTTT
NA	many	TRBV11-2	TRBJ1-5	CASNEGTGWSQPQHF	TGTGCCAGCAACGAGGGGACCGGATGGAGTCAGCCCCAGCATTTT
NA	many	TRBV4-1	TRBJ1-1	CASSQDQGQSTEAFF	TGCGCCAGCAGCCAAGATCAGGGGCAGAGCACTGAAGCTTTCTTT
TRBD1	many	TRBV9	TRBJ2-7	CASSRGQGGYEQYF	TGTGCCAGCAGCCGAGGACAGGGAGGCTACGAGCAGTACTTC
NA	many	TRBV7-2	TRBJ1-5	CASSSHGNQPQHF	TGTGCCAGCAGCTCCCATGGCAATCAGCCCCAGCATTTT
NA	many	TRBV6-8	TRBJ1-6	CASSWGSSYNSPLHF	TGTGCCAGCAGTTGGGGTAGCTCCTATAATTCACCCCTCCACTTT
NA	few	TRBV19	TRBJ2-7	CASSIAWGGHYEQYF	TGTGCCAGTAGTATCGCGTGGGGCGGTCACTACGAGCAGTACTTC
NA	many	TRBV28	TRBJ1-2	CASSLHPRQLFNYGYTF	TGTGCCAGCAGTTTACACCCCCGGCAACTCTTTAACTATGGCTACACCTTC
NA	few	TRBV20-1	TRBJ2-3	CSARGDGATDTQYF	TGCAGTGCTAGAGGGGACGGAGCCACAGATACGCAGTATTTT
NA	many	TRBV5-4	TRBJ1-1	CASSPGRANTEAFF	TGTGCCAGCAGCCCAGGACGGGCGAACACTGAAGCTTTCTTT
NA	many	TRBV7-8	TRBJ2-5	CASSSPAWGYQETQYF	TGTGCCAGCAGCTCACCTGCTTGGGGGTACCAAGAGACCCAGTACTTC
TRBD1	few	TRBV7-2	TRBJ1-1	CASSSQGARDTEAFF	TGTGCCAGCAGCTCTCAGGGGGCGCGGGACACTGAAGCTTTCTTT
TRBD1	many	TRBV11-3	TRBJ2-2	CASSPGQLNTGELFF	TGTGCCAGCAGCCCGGGACAGCTGAACACCGGGGAGCTGTTTTTT
TRBD1	many	TRBV7-2	TRBJ2-7	CASSFMGQVLDEQYF	TGTGCCAGCAGCTTTATGGGACAGGTATTAGACGAGCAGTACTTC
NA	many	TRBV7-8	TRBJ2-1	CASSQGHEQFF	TGTGCCAGCAGCCAGGGGCATGAGCAGTTCTTC
TRBD1	many	TRBV28	TRBJ1-1	CASSLLTGANTEAFF	TGTGCCAGCAGTCTCCTGACAGGGGCAAACACTGAAGCTTTCTTT
TRBD1	many	TRBV11-1	TRBJ2-1	CASSLGPGQGWDNEQFF	TGTGCCAGCAGCCTAGGTCCGGGACAGGGCTGGGACAATGAGCAGTTCTTC
TRBD1	NA	TRBV28	TRBJ1-1	CASSVQGKAFF	TGTGCCAGCAGTGTACAGGGGAAAGCTTTCTTT
NA	many	TRBV7-2	TRBJ1-5	CASSLGGRGQPQHF	TGTGCCAGCAGCTTAGGGGGACGCGGTCAGCCCCAGCATTTT
NA	many	TRBV7-2	TRBJ1-1	CASSLVVLPSSEAFF	TGTGCCAGCAGCTTAGTGGTCTTGCCCTCCTCTGAAGCTTTCTTT
TRBD2	many	TRBV7-2	TRBJ2-1	CASSLGLAGFNEQFF	TGTGCCAGCAGCTTAGGACTAGCGGGCTTCAATGAGCAGTTCTTC
TRBD2	many	TRBV7-2	TRBJ2-1	CASSLASGAYNEQFF	TGTGCCAGCAGCTTAGCTAGCGGGGCGTACAATGAGCAGTTCTTC
TRBD1	NA	TRBV6-6	TRBJ1-2	CASNTPDREGHGYTF	TGTGCCAGCAACACTCCGGACAGGGAAGGCCATGGCTACACCTTC
TRBD2	many	TRBV6-2/TRBV6-3	TRBJ2-3	CASITSGRDTQYF	TGTGCCAGCATAACTAGCGGAAGGGATACGCAGTATTTT
NA	many	TRBV7-2	TRBJ2-3	CASSLGMVDTQYF	TGTGCCAGCAGCTTAGGGATGGTAGATACGCAGTATTTT